These 24 T cell receptor beta chains share one sample of origin, sequenced in a study of blood T cells in healthy people across ages. A sample-barcoded 5' primer and a J-beta primer mix were used in a second PCR of roughly 7 to 11 cycles. MiXCR was run by TCRdb on the 5' RACE reads, yielding one entry per CDR3 protein. Of 650,000 to 1,000,000 distinct CDR3 sequences listed, about 36% are singletons. The specimen was blood. These receptors were collected from a man between 18 and 35 years old in good health.

At least ten counts were recorded for this clonotype. The V and J genes are TRBV12-3 or TRBV12-4 and TRBJ2-1; weak D call: TRBD2 (5 bases). The CDR3 spans 12 residues. V lost 8 bases, J lost 8 bases, and 13 bases lay in between. CDR3 amino acids: CASGGARDEQFF. The CDR3 DNA reads as TGTGCCAGCGGAGGAGCGAGGGATGAGCAGTTCTTC.

This chain joins TRBV2 and TRBJ2-3; D is unclear. The germline CDR1 and CDR2 sequences are SNHLY and FYNNEI. V was clipped by 1 base and J by 10 bases, with 9 bases between them. This CDR3 contains 12 residues. The chain's CDR3 is CASSEEGAAQYF. The CDR3 DNA follows: TGTGCCAGCAGTGAAGAGGGCGCGGCGCAGTATTTT.

This clonotype occurred many times. One junction end disagrees with the germline gene, perhaps due to a read error. V gene TRBV12-3 or TRBV12-4 combines with J gene TRBJ2-1; D may be TRBD2 (6 bases). This CDR3 contains 11 residues. CDR3 nucleotides: TGCGCCAGCAGCCTCAGCGGGGAGCAGTTCTTC. It codes for CASSLSGEQFF.

Many counts were recorded for this clonotype. This chain joins TRBV7-3 and TRBJ2-1; 8 bases agree with TRBD1. From germline, CDR1 is SGHTA and CDR2 FQGTGA. The CDR3 is 15 amino acids. V lost 3 bases, J lost 0 bases, and 1 base stayed unmatched. DNA for the CDR3: TGTGCCAGCAGCTTCGGACAGGGCTCCTACAATGAGCAGTTCTTC. Amino acid sequence: CASSFGQGSYNEQFF.

CDR3 loop: CASSDWTGSYDEQFF. The DNA of the CDR3 is TGTGCCAGCAGCGACTGGACAGGGAGTTACGATGAGCAGTTCTTC. The chain joins TRBV5-6 to TRBJ2-1; 8 positions match TRBD1. The CDR3 consists of 15 residues. The trim removed 4 bases at V and 8 bases at J, leaving 11 bases unmatched. Germline-derived CDR1 and CDR2 are SGHDT and YYEEEE.

This clonotype was seen only a few times. The genes are TRBV6-2 or TRBV6-3 and TRBJ1-2; D gene uncertain. From germline, CDR1 is MNHEY and CDR2 SVGEGT. The germline V and J ends were trimmed by 4 bases and 4 bases, with 10 bases remaining between them. The CDR3 has 13 amino acids. CDR3 bases: TGTGCCAGCAGTTTTAACTCGGGCTATGGCTACACCTTC. It translates to CASSFNSGYGYTF.

This clonotype was counted at least ten times. The gene calls are TRBV12-3 or TRBV12-4 and TRBJ1-5, with TRBD1 matching 10 bases. Trimming at V came to 3 bases and at J to 1 base, leaving 3 bases not matched to a gene. The CDR3 has 16 amino acids. The chain's CDR3 is CASSLDRGESNQPQHF. The CDR3 bases are TGTGCCAGCAGTTTGGACAGGGGGGAGAGCAATCAGCCCCAGCATTTT.

Concerning this clonotype: One end of the junction is discordant with germline, which a read error may explain. The V call is TRBV7-2, the J call TRBJ2-5, with D possibly being TRBD1 (6 bases). Per the germline V gene, CDR1 is SGHTA and CDR2 is FQGNSA. The length of the CDR3 is 15 residues. The CDR3 DNA follows: TGTGCCGGCAGCGTTACAGGGTATCGTAGGGAGACCCAGTACTTC. The encoded protein is CAGSVTGYRRETQYF. Variable domain in full (rest from reference TRBV7-2 and TRBJ2-5): GAGVSQSPSNKVTEKGKDVELRCDPISGHTALYWYRQSLGQGLEFLIYFQGNSAPDKSGLPSDRFSAERTGGSVSTLTIQRTQQEDSAVYLCAGSVTGYRRETQYFGPGTRLLVL.

This sequence joins TRBV28 and TRBJ2-4; weak D call: TRBD1 (6 bases). V lost 7 bases and J 0 bases, leaving 16 bases between the germline ends. The CDR3 covers 16 residues. Germline assignment: CDR1 MDHEN and CDR2 SYDVKM. CDR3 nucleotide sequence: TGTGCCAGCAATGGACAGCGGCCCGGAGCCAAAAACATTCAGTACTTC. Encoded protein: CASNGQRPGAKNIQYF.

The rearrangement links TRBV14 to TRBJ1-1; TRBD1 aligns across 7 bases. V was pared by 0 bases and J by 4 bases, with 5 bases of the junction left unmatched. CDR1 is SGHDN and CDR2 is FVKESK in the germline V gene. This CDR3 is 15 amino acids long. The CDR3, as DNA: TGTGCCAGCAGCCAAGAAGAAGAGGGGGCCACTGAAGCTTTCTTT. It translates to CASSQEEEGATEAFF.

J is TRBJ1-5 and V is TRBV27, with TRBD1 matching 7 bases. The CDR3 runs to 17 residues. Trimming cost V 6 bases and J 1 base; bases outside gene matches: 12. CDR1 and CDR2 (germline): MNHEY, SMNVEV (reference sequence). This CDR3 reads CASSYLPTGESNQPQHF. Here the CDR3 DNA reads TGTGCCAGCAGCTACTTACCTACAGGGGAAAGCAATCAGCCCCAGCATTTT.

This sequence joins TRBV29-1 and TRBJ2-1; D not certain. V shed 1 base and J shed 0 bases, with 10 bases lying between them. Germline V gene data show CDR1 as SQVTM and CDR2 as ANQGSEA. CDR3 length: 15 residues. The CDR3 loop is CSVEVSTVSYNEQFF. CDR3 nucleotide sequence: TGCAGCGTTGAAGTCTCAACAGTCTCCTACAATGAGCAGTTCTTC.

This clonotype has more than one count but fewer than ten. The genes are TRBV18 and TRBJ2-3, with 10 bases lining up with TRBD2. Germline assignment: CDR1 KGHSH and CDR2 LQKENI. The CDR3 length is 15 residues. The trim removed 3 bases at V and 8 bases at J, leaving 8 bases unmatched. In DNA, the CDR3 is TGTGCCAGCTCACCCGGACTAGCGGAGGCAGGTACGCAGTATTTT. Its protein is CASSPGLAEAGTQYF.

The chain is built from TRBV10-3 and TRBJ1-1; TRBD1 matches 7 bases. Germline V gives CDR1 ENHRY, CDR2 SYGVKD. V gave up 0 bases and J gave up 4 bases; unmatched junction bases: 8. The CDR3 length is 16 residues. The DNA for the CDR3 is TGTGCCATCAGTGAGTCCCGACAGGGAAGGGGCACTGAAGCTTTCTTT. It is translated as CAISESRQGRGTEAFF.

This chain connects TRBV6-5 to TRBJ1-4; D unresolved. The germline gives CDR1 MNHEY, CDR2 SVGAGI. The V and J ends lost 0 bases and 6 bases respectively, with 14 bases between them. The length of the CDR3 is 16 residues. CDR3 protein: CASSYSLARVYEKLFF. The DNA for the CDR3 is TGTGCCAGCAGTTACTCTCTGGCACGAGTATATGAAAAACTGTTTTTT.

Ten or more counts support this clonotype. The J gene is TRBJ2-4, the V gene TRBV10-3; 7 bases agree with TRBD2. This CDR3 is built from 16 residues. The ends lost 0 bases at V and 3 bases at J; junction bases unmatched: 5. Germline CDR1 and CDR2: ENHRY and SYGVKD. CDR3 nucleotides: TGTGCCATCAGTGAGTCGAATCGGGGGGACAAAAACATTCAGTACTTC. This sequence encodes CAISESNRGDKNIQYF.

The chain is built from TRBV7-2 and TRBJ2-2, with no clear D. The ends were cut back, 5 bases at V and 5 bases at J, with 12 bases in the middle. The CDR3 spans 14 residues. Germline values: CDR1 SGHTA, CDR2 FQGNSA. The CDR3 sequence: CASSLRAETGELFF. The CDR3 nucleotides read TGTGCCAGCAGCCTTCGGGCCGAAACCGGGGAGCTGTTTTTT.

This clonotype was found a few times. CDR3 residues: CASSPQPYNEKLFF. As DNA, the CDR3 is TGTGCCAGCAGCCCCCAGCCGTATAATGAAAAACTGTTTTTT. V usage is TRBV12-3 or TRBV12-4 and J usage is TRBJ1-4; D gene uncertain. The CDR3 runs 14 residues. Trimming left V 6 bases short and J 4 bases short, with 12 bases between.

The V call is TRBV3-1, the J call TRBJ1-2; possible D gene TRBD1, 5 bases. Trimming stripped 6 bases from V and 6 bases from J, with 14 bases between. The germline gives CDR1 LGHDT, CDR2 YNNKEL (reference sequence). The CDR3 length is 13 residues. The CDR3 sequence: CASRGRGEDGYTF. Written as DNA, the CDR3 is TGTGCCAGCAGGGGGAGGGGCGAAGATGGCTACACCTTC. Together with reference TRBV3-1 and TRBJ1-2, the CDR3 gives the full variable domain: DTAVSQTPKYLVTQMGNDKSIKCEQNLGHDTMYWYKQDSKKFLKIMFSYNNKELIINETVPNRFSPKSPDKAHLNLHINSLELGDSAVYFCASRGRGEDGYTFGSGTRLTVV.

The rearrangement links TRBV5-1 to TRBJ2-7; 7 nucleotides match TRBD1. The CDR3 contains 14 residues. The V segment lost 4 bases and the J segment 5 bases; nucleotides outside the gene matches: 9. Germline loops: CDR1 SGHRS, CDR2 YFSETQ. The CDR3 DNA sequence: TGCGCCAGCAGCGTGGGGACAGCGAGGAACGAGCAGTACTTC. Residues: CASSVGTARNEQYF.

The chain links TRBV20-1 to TRBJ2-5, with 9 bases identical to TRBD1. V was clipped by 0 bases and J by 5 bases; unmatched bases: 7. This CDR3 region has 15 residues. Germline assignment: CDR1 DFQATT and CDR2 SNEGSKA (reference sequence). The CDR3 DNA reads as TGCAGTGCTAGAGAGGTTGGACAGGGGTGGGAGACCCAGTACTTC. Translating gives CSAREVGQGWETQYF.

This clonotype was observed a handful of times. V gene TRBV5-6 combines with J gene TRBJ2-1; D not resolved. V shed 4 bases and J shed 7 bases, with 18 bases lying between them. The CDR3 runs 15 residues. From germline, CDR1 is SGHDT and CDR2 YYEEEE. The CDR3 loop reads CASSLQARQINEQFF. CDR3 nucleotides: TGTGCCAGCAGCCTCCAGGCAAGGCAAATTAATGAGCAGTTCTTC.

The chain employs TRBV3-1 and TRBJ2-4, with 8 bases fitting TRBD1. V lost 4 bases and J lost 3; bases outside the gene matches: 2. Germline V lookup: CDR1 LGHDT, CDR2 YNNKEL (reference sequence). The CDR3 is 14 amino acids. The CDR3, as DNA: TGTGCCAGCAGCCCAGGGGGCATCAAAAACATTCAGTACTTC. Its protein is CASSPGGIKNIQYF.

At least ten counts were recorded for this clonotype. The rearrangement links TRBV12-3 or TRBV12-4 to TRBJ1-6; a possible D gene is TRBD1 (5 bases). The CDR3 totals 13 residues. V was pared by 3 bases and J by 8 bases, with 8 bases between. CDR3 amino acids: CASSLAGYSPLHF. CDR3 in DNA: TGTGCCAGCAGTTTGGCAGGGTATTCACCCCTCCACTTT.